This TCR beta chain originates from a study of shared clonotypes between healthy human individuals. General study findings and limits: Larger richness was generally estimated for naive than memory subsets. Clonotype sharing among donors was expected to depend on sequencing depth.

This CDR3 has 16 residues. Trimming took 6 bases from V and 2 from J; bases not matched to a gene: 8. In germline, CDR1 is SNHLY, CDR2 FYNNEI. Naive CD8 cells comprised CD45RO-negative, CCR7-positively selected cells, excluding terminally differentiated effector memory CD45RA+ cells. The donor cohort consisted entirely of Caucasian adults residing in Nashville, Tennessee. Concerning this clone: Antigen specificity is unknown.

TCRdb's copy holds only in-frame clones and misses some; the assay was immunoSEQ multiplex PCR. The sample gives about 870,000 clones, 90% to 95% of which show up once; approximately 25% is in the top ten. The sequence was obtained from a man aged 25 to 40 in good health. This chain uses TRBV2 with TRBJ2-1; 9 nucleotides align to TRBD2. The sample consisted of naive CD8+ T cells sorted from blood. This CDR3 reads CASSSGGQGTYNEQFF. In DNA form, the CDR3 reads TGTGCCAGCAGCAGCGGGGGGCAGGGCACCTACAATGAGCAGTTCTTC.